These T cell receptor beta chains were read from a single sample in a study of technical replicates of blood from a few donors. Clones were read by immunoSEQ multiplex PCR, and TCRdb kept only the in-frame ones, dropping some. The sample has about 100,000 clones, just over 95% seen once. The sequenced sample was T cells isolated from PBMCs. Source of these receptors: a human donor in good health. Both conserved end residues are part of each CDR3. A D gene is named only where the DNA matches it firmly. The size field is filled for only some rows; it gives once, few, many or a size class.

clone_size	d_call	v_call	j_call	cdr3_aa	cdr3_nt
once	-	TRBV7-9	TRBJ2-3	CASSFLWRGDTDTQYF	TGTGCCAGCAGCTTTTTATGGCGGGGAGACACAGATACGCAGTATTTT
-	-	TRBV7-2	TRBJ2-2	CASSPTAGRGTGELFF	TGTGCCAGCAGCCCCACAGCCGGGAGAGGGACCGGGGAGCTGTTTTTT
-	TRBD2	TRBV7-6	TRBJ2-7	CASSLTSGRALGSYEQYF	TGTGCCAGCAGCCTTACTAGCGGGAGGGCCTTAGGGTCCTACGAGCAGTACTTC
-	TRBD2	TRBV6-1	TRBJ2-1	CASSEGRGGHNEQFF	TGTGCCAGCAGTGAAGGGCGGGGGGGACACAATGAGCAGTTCTTC
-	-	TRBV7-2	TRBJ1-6	CASSSRSLSYNSPLHF	TGTGCCAGCAGCAGCAGGTCTCTGTCCTATAATTCACCCCTCCACTTT
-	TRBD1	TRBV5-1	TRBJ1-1	CASSLPPLTGVGEAFF	TGCGCCAGCAGCCTCCCCCCGCTGACAGGGGTGGGTGAAGCTTTCTTT
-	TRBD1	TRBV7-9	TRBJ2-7	CASSPPGGQRFYEQYF	TGTGCCAGCAGCCCCCCAGGGGGACAACGCTTCTACGAGCAGTACTTC
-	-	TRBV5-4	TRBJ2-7	CASSGGGTEVYF	TGTGCCAGCAGCGGAGGCGGGACGGAGGTGTACTTC
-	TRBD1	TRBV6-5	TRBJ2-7	CASSYGTGVNEQYF	TGTGCCAGCAGTTACGGGACAGGGGTAAACGAGCAGTACTTC
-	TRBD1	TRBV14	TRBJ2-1	CASRDRGLNEQFF	TGTGCCAGCAGGGACAGGGGCCTAAATGAGCAGTTCTTC
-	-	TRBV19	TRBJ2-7	CASRKRLDQYEQYF	TGTGCCAGTAGAAAAAGACTAGACCAATACGAGCAGTACTTC
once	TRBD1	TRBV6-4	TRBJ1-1	CASSRQGNTEAFF	TGTGCCAGCAGCAGACAGGGGAACACTGAAGCTTTCTTT
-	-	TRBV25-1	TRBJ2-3	CASNFGATQYF	TGTGCCAGCAATTTCGGTGCTACGCAGTATTTT
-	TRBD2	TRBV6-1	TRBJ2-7	CASSETTSSPRDEQYF	TGTGCCAGCAGTGAGACGACTAGCTCCCCTCGTGACGAGCAGTACTTC
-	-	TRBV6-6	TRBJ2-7	CASSPYRDHEQYF	TGTGCCAGCAGTCCCTACAGGGACCACGAGCAGTACTTC
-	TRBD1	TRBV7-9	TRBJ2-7	CASSRQGLPSEQYF	TGTGCCAGCAGCAGACAGGGGCTCCCTTCGGAGCAGTACTTC
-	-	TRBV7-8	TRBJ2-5	CASSEVHRGVPQETQYF	TGTGCCAGCAGCGAAGTACACCGGGGAGTTCCTCAAGAGACCCAGTACTTC
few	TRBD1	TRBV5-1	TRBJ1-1	CASSSGQGGTEAFF	TGCGCCAGCAGCTCCGGACAGGGAGGTACTGAAGCTTTCTTT
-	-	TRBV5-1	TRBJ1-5	CASSVGFDGNQPQHF	TGCGCCAGCAGCGTCGGGTTCGATGGCAATCAGCCCCAGCATTTT
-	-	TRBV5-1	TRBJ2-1	CASSLSDYNEQFF	TGCGCCAGCAGCTTGTCGGACTATAATGAGCAGTTCTTC
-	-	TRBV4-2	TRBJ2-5	CASSQEQNQETQYF	TGTGCCAGCAGCCAAGAACAGAATCAAGAGACCCAGTACTTC
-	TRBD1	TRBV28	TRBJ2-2	CASSSPPSKGQGAGELFF	TGTGCCAGCAGTTCCCCACCATCCAAGGGACAGGGTGCCGGGGAGCTGTTTTTT
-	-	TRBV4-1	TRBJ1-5	CASSSRQEGNQPQHF	TGCGCCAGCAGCTCCCGACAGGAGGGCAATCAGCCCCAGCATTTT
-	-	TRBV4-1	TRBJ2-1	CASSPETDYNEQFF	TGCGCCAGCAGCCCCGAGACAGACTACAATGAGCAGTTCTTC
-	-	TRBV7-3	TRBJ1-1	CASSLLGFTPYTEAFF	TGTGCCAGCAGCTTACTGGGCTTCACTCCGTACACTGAAGCTTTCTTT
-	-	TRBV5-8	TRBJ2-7	CASSLVGQSSYEQYF	TGTGCCAGCAGCTTGGTGGGCCAGAGCTCCTACGAGCAGTACTTC
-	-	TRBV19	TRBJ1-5	CASRWGGSSPKWNQPQHF	TGTGCCAGTAGATGGGGAGGATCCAGCCCCAAATGGAATCAGCCCCAGCATTTT
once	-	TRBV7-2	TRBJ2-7	CASSFRPDSYTRDEQYF	TGTGCCAGCAGCTTCCGGCCGGACAGTTATACAAGGGACGAGCAGTACTTC
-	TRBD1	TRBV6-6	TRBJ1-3	CASSYEGQWGNTIYF	TGTGCCAGCAGTTACGAGGGACAGTGGGGAAACACCATATATTTT
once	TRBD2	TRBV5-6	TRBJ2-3	CASRTSGTRDTQYF	TGTGCCAGCAGGACGTCAGGGACTAGGGATACGCAGTATTTT
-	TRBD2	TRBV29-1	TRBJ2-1	CSVEDLLAGGPYNEQFF	TGCAGCGTTGAAGATCTCTTAGCGGGAGGGCCTTACAATGAGCAGTTCTTC
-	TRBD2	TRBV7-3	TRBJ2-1	CASSLTSGGRHNEQFF	TGTGCCAGCAGCTTGACTAGCGGAGGCCGACACAATGAGCAGTTCTTC
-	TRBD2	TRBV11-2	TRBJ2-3	CASSPHPSGRTEDTQYF	TGTGCCAGCAGCCCCCACCCTAGCGGGAGAACCGAAGATACGCAGTATTTT
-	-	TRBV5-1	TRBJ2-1	CASSLGAGANNEQFF	TGCGCCAGCAGCTTGGGTGCGGGGGCCAACAATGAGCAGTTCTTC
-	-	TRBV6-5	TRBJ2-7	CASSYSSFSSYEQYF	TGTGCCAGCAGTTACTCGTCCTTCAGCTCCTACGAGCAGTACTTC
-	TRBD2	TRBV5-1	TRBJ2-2	CASSSSGSGTGELFF	TGCGCCAGCAGCTCAAGCGGGAGTGGCACCGGGGAGCTGTTTTTT
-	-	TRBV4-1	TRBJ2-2	CASSQEILYSANTGELFF	TGCGCCAGCAGCCAAGAAATACTTTACTCGGCGAACACCGGGGAGCTGTTTTTT
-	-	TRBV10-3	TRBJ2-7	CAISDPFAGGSYEQYF	TGTGCCATCAGTGACCCTTTTGCCGGGGGTTCCTACGAGCAGTACTTC
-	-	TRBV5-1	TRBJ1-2	CASSSRSAPNYGYTF	TGCGCCAGCAGCTCCAGGTCTGCCCCTAACTATGGCTACACCTTC
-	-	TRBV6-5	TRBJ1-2	CASSADSYGYTF	TGTGCCAGCAGTGCGGACAGCTATGGCTACACCTTC
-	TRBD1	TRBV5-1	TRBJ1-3	CASSLESTGAGNTIYF	TGCGCCAGCAGCTTGGAGTCGACAGGGGCCGGAAACACCATATATTTT
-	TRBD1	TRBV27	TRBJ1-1	CASSPNRDRAFF	TGTGCCAGCAGCCCCAACCGGGACAGGGCTTTCTTT
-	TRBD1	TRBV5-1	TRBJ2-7	CASSSSWGQDSYEQYF	TGCGCCAGCAGCTCCTCTTGGGGACAGGACTCCTACGAGCAGTACTTC
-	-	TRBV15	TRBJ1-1	CATSREQGSWNTEAFF	TGTGCCACCAGCAGAGAACAGGGATCGTGGAACACTGAAGCTTTCTTT
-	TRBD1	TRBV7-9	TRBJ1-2	CASSNLDRASYGYTF	TGTGCCAGCAGCAACCTGGACAGGGCTAGCTATGGCTACACCTTC
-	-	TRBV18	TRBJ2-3	CASSPPNTFRTDTQYF	TGTGCCAGCTCACCACCGAACACCTTCCGCACAGATACGCAGTATTTT
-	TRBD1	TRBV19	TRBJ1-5	CASSPGTGFQPQHF	TGTGCCAGTAGTCCCGGGACAGGGTTTCAGCCCCAGCATTTT
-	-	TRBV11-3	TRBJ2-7	CASSLGGQPYEQYF	TGTGCCAGCAGCTTAGGAGGACAGCCCTACGAGCAGTACTTC
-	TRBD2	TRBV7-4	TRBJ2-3	CASSLGGLFASGKDTDTQYF	TGTGCCAGCAGCTTAGGGGGTTTGTTCGCTAGCGGGAAAGACACAGATACGCAGTATTTT
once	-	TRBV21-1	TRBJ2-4	CASSKRTDRRNIQYF	TGTGCCAGCAGCAAACGAACAGATCGAAGAAACATTCAGTACTTC
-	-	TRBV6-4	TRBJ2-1	CASSDSAAGLANEQFF	TGTGCCAGCAGTGACTCAGCGGCGGGGCTAGCGAATGAGCAGTTCTTC
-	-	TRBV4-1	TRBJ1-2	CASSQDNLPQEYYGYTF	TGCGCCAGCAGCCAAGATAATTTGCCACAGGAATACTATGGCTACACCTTC
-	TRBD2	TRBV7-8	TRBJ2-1	CASSPRLAGEPNEQFF	TGTGCCAGCAGCCCCAGACTAGCGGGAGAACCCAATGAGCAGTTCTTC
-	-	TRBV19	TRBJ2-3	CASSGPSSTDTQYF	TGTGCCAGTAGTGGGCCTTCTAGCACAGATACGCAGTATTTT
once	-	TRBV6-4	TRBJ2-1	CASSDRDNNEQFF	TGTGCCAGCAGTGACCGGGACAACAATGAGCAGTTCTTC
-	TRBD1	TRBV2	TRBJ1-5	CASSRGGANDMSQHF	TGTGCCAGCAGCCGAGGGGGCGCGAACGACATGTCCCAGCATTTT
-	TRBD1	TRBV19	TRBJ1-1	CASRLGQGVTEAFF	TGTGCCAGTAGATTGGGGCAGGGGGTCACTGAAGCTTTCTTT
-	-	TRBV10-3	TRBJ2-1	CAISAPTYNEQFF	TGTGCCATCAGTGCCCCAACCTACAATGAGCAGTTCTTC
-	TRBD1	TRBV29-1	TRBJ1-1	CSVEDARQGISLSTEAFF	TGCAGCGTTGAAGATGCGAGACAGGGTATTTCCCTGAGCACTGAAGCTTTCTTT
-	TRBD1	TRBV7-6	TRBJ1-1	CASTPGQGMDGTEAFF	TGTGCCAGCACCCCAGGACAGGGGATGGATGGCACTGAAGCTTTCTTT